This TCR beta chain was identified during a study of identical twins (dated by TCRdb to the mid-2010s). At the level of the whole study: The study deep-sequenced TCR alpha and beta repertoires from monozygotic twins, unrelated adults of various ages and cord blood to test whether fetal clonotypes persist. To rule out contamination, replicate twin experiments were performed at different times with different library preparation protocols.

From its cysteine to its phenylalanine, the CDR3 spans 13 amino acids. The CDR3 DNA has 39 bases and is translated from base 1. CDR1 and CDR2 are read off the germline V gene (reference sequence) as LNHNV and YYDKDF. At the junction V is shortened by 3 bases and J by 3 bases, with 8 bases in between. Every donor was a healthy Caucasian. Miltenyi CD45RO+ enrichment and human naive T-cell isolation kits were used to isolate memory (CD45RO+) and naive T cells from PBMC. The full study reports these points: Compared with coincidental sharing between unrelated individuals, an excess of low generation-probability sequences was observed among out-of-frame TCR alpha sequences shared between twins. Because the same donors could not be followed over many years, the conclusions depended on cross-sectional statistical analysis. Excess twin sharing in beta out-of-frame sequences was weaker because fewer shared sequences lowered the signal-to-noise ratio. Zero-insertion analyses could be partly confounded by invariant T cells such as MAIT and iNKT, although diverse VJ usage argued against such confounding for most clonotypes. Out-of-frame TCR alpha sharing in monozygotic twins was systematically underestimated by recombination models, whereas sharing between unrelated individuals was in agreement with the recombination models. Fewer insertions were carried by abundant cord blood beta clonotypes, a similar but weaker trend appeared in young adult naive repertoires, and no such trend appeared in memory repertoires.

The method behind the library was 5' RACE. Sequencing used an Illumina HiSeq 2000. A universal primer binding site was introduced by template switching, and a unique molecular identifier was present in the final cDNA, enabling accurate counting of TCR cDNA molecules. Specific primers in the conserved constant-segment region were used to synthesize first-strand cDNA for TCR alpha and beta chains. To control for contamination, each cDNA library was double barcoded with a SMART-Mk sample barcode plus Illumina barcodes. Two successive PCR steps introduced TruSeq adapter sequences along with Illumina sample barcodes. The Illumina HiSeq platform was used with custom primers to sequence TCR alpha and beta cDNA libraries. The original methods were these. Raw reads were processed with MiGEC to extract unique molecular identifiers, and MiXCR was used to determine CDR3 positions. For each individual, recombination models were inferred using an EM algorithm with the repgenHMM and IGoR tools. Shared clonotype analysis was performed with the tcR package in R, normalizing sharing by the product of cloneset sizes. To study raw recombination without the effects of thymic and clonal selection, out-of-frame nonproductive sequences were analyzed. TCRdb's own reprocessing of the public reads used fastp at Q25 and MiXCR and kept productive beta chains. Rows matching on CDR3 protein sequence are summarized as one entry with the most common DNA and genes. TCRdb, rather than the study authors, made the V and J calls. For this sample there are around 160,000 distinct CDR3 sequences; under 4.5% appear just once. The ten largest clones represent 8.1% of the sample.

This clonotype was detected ten times or more. There is no known antigen for this receptor. No base qualities exist here, and no much larger clone lies one base off it. Input material: memory T cells sorted from blood. In light of the paper, this sample's cell subset or site label describes: CD45RO+ enriched T cells. The V gene is TRBV15 and the J gene is TRBJ1-1; TRBD1 is a weak D gene call, 5 bases matching. The TCR sequence derives from a man aged 18 to 30 in good health. The base sequence is TGTGCCACCAGCAGGGAAGGGGACACTGAAGCTTTCTTT. Translated, it reads CATSREGDTEAFF.